The entry below gives a single T cell receptor (beta chain) sequence along with its context. Other DNA sequences within the sample encode an identical CDR3. Germline-derived CDR1 and CDR2 are LGHDT and YNNKEL (reference sequence). V lost 1 base, J lost 3 bases, and 10 bases lay in between. This CDR3 comprises 14 residues. Authors' processing steps: Nucleated cell number was recorded as an estimate derived from reference gene primer amplification. Method: immunoSEQ multiplex PCR; TCRdb's copy keeps in-frame clones and lacks some. V and J calls and clone size follow that table, whereas D and trimming were derived from the DNA. The table has some 72,000 clones, about 87% seen once. The source of the sample is a study of blood T cell repertoires in COVID-19. Study-level information: Sites across the United States, Italy and Spain contributed samples from acute and convalescent COVID-19. T cells, B-cell-depleted T cells, or PBMCs provided the cDNA or gDNA that served as material.

The chain joins TRBV3-1 (or the pseudogene TRBV3-2) to TRBJ2-7, with TRBD2 as a possible D gene (6 bases). The sequence derives from a man aged 45-65 years with active COVID-19. The sequenced material came from peripheral blood. The CDR3 sequence: CASSQGRGGYEQYF. CDR3 in DNA: TGTGCCAGCAGCCAAGGTCGGGGAGGCTACGAGCAGTACTTC.